Ten or more counts support the clone carrying this T cell receptor beta chain. Its antigen is undetermined. These data originate in a study of neurological immune-mediated disorders. Study conclusions and caveats: Falling below healthy controls, multiple sclerosis showed the least TCR clonal expansion, while HTLV-1-associated myelopathy showed the most.

Healthy controls comprised blood bank volunteers in Maryland, USA. TCRdb used MiXCR to reprocess the 5' RACE reads, holding one entry per CDR3 protein. The sample carries fewer than 30,000 distinct CDR3 sequences, under 25% recorded once. The sequenced sample consisted of PBMCs. This receptor was obtained from a woman aged 55-70 years in good health.

The CDR3 bases are TGTGCCAGCAGCTCTACAGGGGGCCGCGAAAAACTGTTTTTT. The encoded protein is CASSSTGGREKLFF. The chain couples TRBV28 to TRBJ1-4; 9 positions agree with TRBD1. CDR3 length: 14 residues. Looked up from germline, CDR1 is MDHEN and CDR2 is SYDVKM. The V gene end was trimmed by 6 bases and the J gene end by 8 bases; junction bases not matched to a gene: 7.